Reported below is one TCR beta chain. Produced via immunoSEQ multiplex PCR; TCRdb's table is partial and in-frame only. The sample comprises about 53,000 clones, roughly 84% of which are singletons, and 4.6% rests with the top ten. This specimen comes from a study of OX40 agonist ivuxolimab in advanced cancers. The CDR3 length is 17 residues. Germline assignment: CDR1 SGHRS and CDR2 YFSETQ. Unmatched junction bases numbered 8, after V lost 2 bases and J lost 3 bases. Sequencing used CD4+ or CD8+ T cells sorted from blood, obtained in a trial of the OX40 agonist ivuxolimab. The V call is TRBV5-1, the J call TRBJ2-7; 13 nucleotides align to TRBD2. This TCR derives from an adult with an advanced solid tumor such as melanoma, head and neck, liver or kidney cancer. The CDR3 loop is CASSLRTSGSTIYEQYF. In DNA form, the CDR3 reads TGCGCCAGCAGCTTAAGGACTAGCGGGAGTACCATCTACGAGCAGTACTTC. Drawing the rest from reference TRBV5-1 and TRBJ2-7, the complete variable domain is KAGVTQTPRYLIKTRGQQVTLSCSPISGHRSVSWYQQTPGQGLQFLFEYFSETQRNKGNFPGRFSGRQFSNSRSEMNVSTLELGDSALYLCASSLRTSGSTIYEQYFGPGTRLTVT.